This T cell receptor beta chain was profiled in a study of T cell responses to AZD1222 COVID-19 vaccine. Turning to the study itself: The study pooled second doses at about 4 or about 12 weeks.

General study results and limits: Epitopes outside B.1.351 and B.1.1.7 mutated regions reportedly drew nearly half of spike TCRs. The donors showed a predominance of white British ancestry and of females, with possible underestimation of clonal diversity.

The assay was immunoSEQ multiplex PCR, and TCRdb's table has in-frame clones only and misses some. The table records about 35,000 clones, 86% of them present only once. Between the trimmed V and J ends, which lost 0 bases and 2 bases, there was a span of 2 bases. The V gene's germline CDR1 is GTSNPN and CDR2 SVGIG (reference sequence). This CDR3 is built from 11 residues. Regarding this clone: Its cognate antigen is unknown.

This sequence originates from an adult in good health. The sequencing here drew on peripheral blood, taken on day 0 of AZD1222 vaccination. The chain employs TRBV30 and TRBJ2-7; no clear D. The CDR3 nucleotides read TGTGCCTGGAGTGTACCCTACGAGCAGTACTTC. Amino acids: CAWSVPYEQYF.